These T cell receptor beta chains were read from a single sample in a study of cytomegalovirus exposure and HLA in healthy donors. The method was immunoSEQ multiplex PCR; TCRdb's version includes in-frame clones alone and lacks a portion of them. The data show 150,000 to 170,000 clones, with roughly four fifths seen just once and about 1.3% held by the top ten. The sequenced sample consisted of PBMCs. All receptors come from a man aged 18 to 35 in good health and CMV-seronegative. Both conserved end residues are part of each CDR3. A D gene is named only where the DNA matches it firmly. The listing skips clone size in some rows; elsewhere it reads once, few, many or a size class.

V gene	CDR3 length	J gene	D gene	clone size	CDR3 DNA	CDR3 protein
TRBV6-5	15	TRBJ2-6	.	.	TGTGCCAGCAGCTTAGGGGGCTCTGGGGCCAACGTCCTGACTTTC	CASSLGGSGANVLTF
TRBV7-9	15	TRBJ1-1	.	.	TGTGCCAGCAGCTTAGTATCGGGGTTGGAGACTGAAGCTTTCTTT	CASSLVSGLETEAFF
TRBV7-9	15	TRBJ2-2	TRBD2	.	TGTGCCAGCAGCCCACGGGGGACTAGTCACGGGGAGCTGTTTTTT	CASSPRGTSHGELFF
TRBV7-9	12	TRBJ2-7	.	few	TGTTCCAGCAGCTTAGGTACCGGGGAGCAGTACTTC	CSSSLGTGEQYF
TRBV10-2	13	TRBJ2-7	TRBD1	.	TGCGCCAGTGGCCGGGACAGGGCCTACGAGCAGTACTTC	CASGRDRAYEQYF
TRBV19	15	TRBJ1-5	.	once	TGTGCCAGTATTTCACCCGACAATAACAATCAGCCCCAGCATTTT	CASISPDNNNQPQHF
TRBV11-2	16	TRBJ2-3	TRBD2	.	TGTGCCAGCAGCTTTATAGCGGGAGGTAACACAGATACGCAGTATTTT	CASSFIAGGNTDTQYF
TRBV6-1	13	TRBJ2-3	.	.	TGTGCCGTTGGGCACCCGGGATCAGATACGCAGTATTTT	CAVGHPGSDTQYF
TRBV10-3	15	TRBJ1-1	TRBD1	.	TGTGCCATCAGCCTGGGACAGGGGACGAACACTGAAGCTTTCTTT	CAISLGQGTNTEAFF
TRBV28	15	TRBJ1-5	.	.	TGTGCCAGCAGCACGGACAGTGGGGGCAATCAGCCCCAGCATTTT	CASSTDSGGNQPQHF
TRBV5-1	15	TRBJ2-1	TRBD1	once	TGCGCCAGCAGCTCCGTGGACAGGCCCTACAATGAGCAGTTCTTC	CASSSVDRPYNEQFF
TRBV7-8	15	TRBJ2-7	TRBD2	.	TGTGCCAGCAGCTTAGACCGAGCGGGACCGTACGAGCAGTACTTC	CASSLDRAGPYEQYF
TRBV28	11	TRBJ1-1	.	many	TGTGCCAGCAGTTTGTACGGGTGGGCTTTCTTT	CASSLYGWAFF
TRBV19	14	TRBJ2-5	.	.	TGTGCCAGTAGGCGGGCAGGGGCACAAGAGACCCAGTACTTC	CASRRAGAQETQYF
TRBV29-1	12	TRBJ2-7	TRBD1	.	TGCAGCGTCGGGACAGGGGACCGAGAGCAGTACTTC	CSVGTGDREQYF
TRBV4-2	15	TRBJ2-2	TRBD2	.	TGTGCCAGCAGCCAACTAGCGGGAGACACCGGGGAGCTGTTTTTT	CASSQLAGDTGELFF
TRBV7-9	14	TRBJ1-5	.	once	TGTGCCGGCAGCCCCATAGATAGCAATCAGCCCCAGCATTTT	CAGSPIDSNQPQHF
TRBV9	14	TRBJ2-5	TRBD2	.	TGTGCCAGCAGCCCAAGCGGGAGTTGGGAGACCCAGTACTTC	CASSPSGSWETQYF
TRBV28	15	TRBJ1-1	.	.	TGTGCCAGCACCGGGAGACAGTACTTGAACACTGAAGCTTTCTTT	CASTGRQYLNTEAFF
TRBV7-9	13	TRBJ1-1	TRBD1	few	TGTGCCAGCAGCTTAACAGGGGACACTGAAGCTTTCTTT	CASSLTGDTEAFF
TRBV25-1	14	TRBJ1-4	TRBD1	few	TGTGCCAGCAGTTCAGCAGGGGGTAATGAAAAACTGTTTTTT	CASSSAGGNEKLFF
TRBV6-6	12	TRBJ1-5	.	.	TGTGCCAGCAGTTACCTCACACAGCCCCAGCATTTT	CASSYLTQPQHF
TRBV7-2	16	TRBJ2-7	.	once	TGTGCCAGCAGCTTAGATTCTTTCGGGGACACCTACGAGCAGTACTTC	CASSLDSFGDTYEQYF
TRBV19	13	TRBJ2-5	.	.	TGTGCCAGTAGTATGAACAGTCAAGAGACCCAGTACTTC	CASSMNSQETQYF
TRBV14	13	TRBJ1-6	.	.	TGTGCCAGCAGCCAAGGGGGCGGCTCACCCCTCCACTTT	CASSQGGGSPLHF
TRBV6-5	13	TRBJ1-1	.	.	TGTGCCAGCAGTTACGTATCCGGGGCTGAAGCTTTCTTT	CASSYVSGAEAFF
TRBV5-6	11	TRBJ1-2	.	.	TGTGCCAGCAGCTTTGACAGAGGCTACACCTTC	CASSFDRGYTF
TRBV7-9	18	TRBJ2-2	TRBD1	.	TGTGCCAGCAGCTTAGGGGCGGGACAGGCGCTGAACACCGGGGAGCTGTTTTTT	CASSLGAGQALNTGELFF
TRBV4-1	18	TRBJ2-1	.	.	TGCGCCAGCAGCCAAGATCTCGGGGAGCGGAGGCCCTACAATGAGCAGTTCTTC	CASSQDLGERRPYNEQFF
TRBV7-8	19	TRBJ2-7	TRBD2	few	TGTGCCAGCAGCTTAGCGCGAGTAGCGGGAGGCACGAGCTCCTACGAGCAGTACTTC	CASSLARVAGGTSSYEQYF
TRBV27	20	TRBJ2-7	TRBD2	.	TGTGCCAGCAGTTTCGACCGGGGACTAGCGGGAGGACAGAGGATGTCCGAGCAGTACTTC	CASSFDRGLAGGQRMSEQYF
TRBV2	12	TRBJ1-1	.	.	TGTGCCAGCAGTGAAGGGGGGGCTGAAGCTTTCTTT	CASSEGGAEAFF
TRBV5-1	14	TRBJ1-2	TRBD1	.	TGCGCCAGCAGCAGGGGGACAGGGTACTATGGCTACACCTTC	CASSRGTGYYGYTF
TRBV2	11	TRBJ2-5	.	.	TGTGCCAGCAGTGCCGAAGAGACCCAGTACTTC	CASSAEETQYF
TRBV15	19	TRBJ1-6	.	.	TGTGCCACCAGCAGAGGAGAACAGGGCACCGGCCATATGGGATCACCCCTCCACTTT	CATSRGEQGTGHMGSPLHF